This TCR beta chain was sequenced for a study of spatial heterogeneity in lung cancer. For the study at large: Donation came from 70 or so patients with untreated early-stage non-small cell lung cancer. For the average unique TCR and UMI combination, more than nine occurrences appeared in raw reads. Whole-study results and caveats: Blood carried ubiquitous expanded tumor TCRs more at resection than follow-up.

TCRdb recomputed calls from the 5' RACE reads with MiXCR, one row per CDR3 protein. The data contain about 120,000 distinct CDR3 sequences, 9.5% to 15% of them singletons. Time point given: blood at routine non-recurrence follow-up after resection. Extraction of whole RNA from tumor, nontumor lung or frozen PBMC preceded unsorted sequencing. This CDR3 region has 14 residues. V shed 4 bases and J shed 5 bases, with 9 bases lying between them. On this clonotype itself: The antigen is not known.

This receptor was taken from a male donor with early-stage non-small cell lung cancer. The sequences come from PBMCs, collected at follow-up. The chain couples TRBV12-3 or TRBV12-4 to TRBJ1-6, with D maybe TRBD1 (6 bases). The DNA of the CDR3 is TGTGCCAGCAGTTCCGGGACAAATAATTCACCCCTCCACTTT. Translating it yields CASSSGTNNSPLHF.